The 27 T cell receptor beta chains listed next were all sequenced from one sample in a study of early T cells in non-severe SARS-CoV-2 infection. MiXCR was run by TCRdb on the 5' RACE reads, yielding one entry per CDR3 protein. The table lists around 60,000 distinct CDR3 sequences, roughly an eighth of them singletons, with 8% to 10% in the top ten. Sequencing was carried out using whole blood. The receptor set was obtained from an adult who was a healthcare worker with PCR-confirmed SARS-CoV-2 infection or an uninfected control (not recorded which).

This clonotype came up a few times. V is TRBV6-2 or TRBV6-3 and J is TRBJ2-2, with TRBD1 matching 8 bases. The CDR3 is made up of 13 amino acids. V was pared by 8 bases and J by 5 bases, with 4 bases of the junction left unmatched. Germline lookup yields CDR1 MNHEY and CDR2 SVGEGT. CDR3 DNA sequence: TGTGCCAGCCACAGGGGGTATACCGGGGAGCTGTTTTTT. Translated: CASHRGYTGELFF.

The J gene is TRBJ2-7, the V gene TRBV7-2; 8 bases align to TRBD1. The CDR3 is made up of 14 amino acids. The J segment lost 0 bases and the V segment lost 5 bases, leaving 3 bases of the junction unmatched. Looked up from germline, CDR1 is SGHTA and CDR2 is FQGNSA. Here the CDR3 DNA reads TGTGCCAGCAGCCTGACAGGGGCCTCCTACGAGCAGTACTTC. It translates to CASSLTGASYEQYF.

This clonotype has just a few counts. This chain links TRBV11-2 with TRBJ2-1, with 13 bases lining up with TRBD2. The V segment lost 6 bases and the J segment 4 bases; nucleotides outside the gene matches: 3. CDR1 and CDR2 (germline): SGHAT, FQNNGV. This CDR3 has 15 residues. The CDR3 spells CASSLTSGRYNEQFF. CDR3 coding DNA: TGTGCCAGCAGTTTGACTAGCGGGAGGTACAATGAGCAGTTCTTC. The variable domain in full, with the rest retrieved from reference TRBV11-2 and TRBJ2-1, is EAGVAQSPRYKIIEKRQSVAFWCNPISGHATLYWYQQILGQGPKLLIQFQNNGVVDDSQLPKDRFSAERLKGVDSTLKIQPAKLEDSAVYLCASSLTSGRYNEQFFGPGTRLTVL.

This clonotype has at least ten counts. This rearrangement joins TRBV6-1 to TRBJ1-2; D is ambiguous. Germline CDR1 reads MNHNS; CDR2 reads SASEGT. The V and J ends lost 8 bases and 0 bases respectively, with 16 bases between them. This CDR3 comprises 15 residues. DNA for the CDR3: TGTGCCAGCCCGGCACAGACGCAAGCTAACTATGGCTACACCTTC. Protein product: CASPAQTQANYGYTF.

This clonotype appeared many times. In DNA form, the CDR3 reads TGCAGCGTTCCCGGGACTAGCGTACAGACCCAGTACTTC. This translates into CSVPGTSVQTQYF. This chain connects TRBV29-1 to TRBJ2-5; 10 nucleotides match TRBD2. Germline V gene data show CDR1 as SQVTM and CDR2 as ANQGSEA. Trimming removed 5 bases from V and 6 bases from J; junction bases left unmatched: 6. The CDR3 spans 13 residues.

This clonotype was recorded a few times. Written as DNA, the CDR3 is TGTGCCAGCAGTTGGGGTCCCGTTTTGTCCTACGAGCAGTACTTC. This codes for CASSWGPVLSYEQYF. This rearrangement joins TRBV27 to TRBJ2-7, with unresolved D. The CDR3 runs to 15 residues. Trimming took off 4 bases at V and 1 base at J, with 14 bases between the two ends. Germline V gene lookup returns CDR1 MNHEY and CDR2 SMNVEV (reference sequence).

This clonotype was found a few times. The V and J genes are TRBV11-3 and TRBJ2-7, with D hard to call. The CDR3 is made up of 15 amino acids. Germline V lookup: CDR1 SGHNT, CDR2 YENEEA. The ends were cut back, 5 bases at V and 3 bases at J, with 17 bases in the middle. CDR3 DNA: TGTGCCAGCAGCCCCGTGGAGCCCGGGCACTACGAGCAGTACTTC. Protein sequence: CASSPVEPGHYEQYF.

This clonotype was seen more than once but under ten times. This sequence joins TRBV5-1 and TRBJ1-1, with D uncertain. Between the trimmed V and J ends, which lost 1 base and 3 bases, there was a span of 19 bases. CDR1 is SGHRS and CDR2 is YFSETQ in the germline V gene. The CDR3 has 17 amino acids. CDR3 loop: CASSLTPAFGVDTEAFF. CDR3 DNA sequence: TGCGCCAGCAGCTTGACGCCCGCCTTCGGGGTAGACACTGAAGCTTTCTTT.

At least ten counts were recorded for this clonotype. This rearrangement joins TRBV7-2 to TRBJ2-7; TRBD2 agrees at 13 bases. CDR1 is SGHTA, CDR2 FQGNSA, per germline. The V segment lost 2 bases and the J segment 2 bases; nucleotides outside the gene matches: 6. The CDR3 runs to 17 residues. Here the CDR3 reads CASSLLLAGGIPYEQYF. Written as DNA, the CDR3 is TGTGCCAGCAGCTTACTACTAGCGGGAGGGATTCCCTACGAGCAGTACTTC.

This clonotype was seen ten or more times. The junction departs from germline at one end; a sequencing error may be responsible. The chain is built from TRBV19 and TRBJ2-6, with a possible D match to TRBD1 (5 bases). This CDR3 has 15 residues. Germline-derived CDR1 and CDR2 are LNHDA and SQIVND (reference sequence). CDR3 in amino acids: CASSTTVTGANVLIF. CDR3 DNA: TGTGCCAGTAGTACGACAGTGACTGGGGCCAACGTCCTGATTTTC.

This clonotype showed up many times. The rearrangement joins TRBV11-2 to TRBJ2-1; no clear D gene. The CDR3 totals 14 residues. V lost 5 bases, J lost 2 bases, and 10 bases lay in between. Germline V gene sequence: CDR1 SGHAT, CDR2 FQNNGV. The CDR3 DNA reads TGTGCCAGCAGCCCCGGCGACACCTACAATGAGCAGTTCTTC. The encoded protein is CASSPGDTYNEQFF. The full variable domain, in which reference TRBV11-2 and TRBJ2-1 provide the parts outside the CDR3, is EAGVAQSPRYKIIEKRQSVAFWCNPISGHATLYWYQQILGQGPKLLIQFQNNGVVDDSQLPKDRFSAERLKGVDSTLKIQPAKLEDSAVYLCASSPGDTYNEQFFGPGTRLTVL.

The gene calls are TRBV4-3 and TRBJ2-7; 10 positions agree with TRBD2. This CDR3 has 15 amino acids. CDR1 and CDR2 from the germline V gene are LGHNA and YSLEER. J gave up 3 bases and V 5 bases, and 7 bases lay outside the gene matches. CDR3 in amino acids: CASSAGLANLYEQYF. CDR3 DNA sequence: TGCGCCAGCAGCGCGGGACTAGCGAACCTCTACGAGCAGTACTTC.

This clonotype has a count of ten or more. The chain recombines TRBV29-1 with TRBJ2-1; 12 nucleotides line up with TRBD2. The CDR3 has 13 amino acids. The junction had 2 bases not matched to a gene; V was cut back by 7 bases and J by 4 bases. CDR1 and CDR2 from the germline V gene are SQVTM and ANQGSEA. The CDR3: CSAGLAGYNEQFF. Here the CDR3 DNA reads TGCAGCGCCGGACTAGCGGGGTACAATGAGCAGTTCTTC.

The rearrangement uses TRBV6-1 and TRBJ1-2; D is unresolved. CDR1 and CDR2 (germline): MNHNS, SASEGT. V lost 8 bases and J 8 bases, leaving 12 bases between the germline ends. This CDR3 contains 11 residues. The CDR3 sequence: CASELTVGYTF. CDR3 nucleotide sequence: TGTGCCAGCGAATTAACGGTGGGCTACACCTTC.

This clonotype has a handful of counts. The chain has TRBV10-3 and TRBJ2-3; 9 bases map to TRBD1. The CDR3 loop spans 16 amino acids. Germline loops: CDR1 ENHRY, CDR2 SYGVKD. The junction had 6 bases not matched to a gene; V was cut back by 2 bases and J by 3 bases. The CDR3 here is CAISEPSGQGTDTQYF. CDR3 coding DNA: TGTGCCATCAGTGAGCCCTCGGGACAGGGAACAGATACGCAGTATTTT.

This chain joins TRBV20-1 and TRBJ1-6, with unresolved D. The CDR3 runs to 11 residues. Trimming stripped 1 base from V and 13 bases from J, with 8 bases between. Germline CDR1 and CDR2: DFQATT and SNEGSKA (reference sequence). CDR3 region: CSARGEHPLHF. The CDR3 DNA follows: TGCAGTGCTAGAGGGGAGCACCCCCTCCACTTT.

CDR3 in amino acids: CASSLGQGISNEQFF. Written as DNA, the CDR3 is TGTGCCAGCAGCTTGGGACAGGGGATATCCAATGAGCAGTTCTTC. This rearrangement joins TRBV5-6 to TRBJ2-1; 8 nucleotides agree with TRBD1. V dropped 0 bases and J dropped 6; count of bases not matched to a gene: 5. Germline V gene sequence: CDR1 SGHDT, CDR2 YYEEEE. This CDR3 has 15 amino acids.

Many counts were recorded for this clonotype. The CDR3 here is CASSKSRGTTGELFF. The CDR3 nucleotides are TGTGCCAGCAGCAAATCCAGGGGTACGACCGGGGAGCTGTTTTTT. The rearrangement uses TRBV11-3 and TRBJ2-2; D might be TRBD1 (6 bases). V gave up 5 bases and J gave up 5 bases, with 15 bases separating them. The CDR3 length is 15 residues. Germline V CDR1 and CDR2: SGHNT, YENEEA.

The rearrangement links TRBV6-5 to TRBJ2-6; D is unresolved. The V end lost 0 bases, the J end lost 0 bases, and 9 bases lay between the germline ends. Germline CDR1 and CDR2: MNHEY and SVGAGI. This CDR3 is built from 17 residues. For the CDR3, the DNA is TGTGCCAGCAGTTACTCGAGAGTCCGCTCTGGGGCCAACGTCCTGACTTTC. This translates into CASSYSRVRSGANVLTF.

The chain links TRBV2 to TRBJ2-1, with 11 bases lining up with TRBD2. Trimming cost V 7 bases and J 4 bases; bases outside gene matches: 6. Germline V CDR1 and CDR2: SNHLY, FYNNEI. The CDR3 spans 15 residues. The CDR3 nucleotides are TGTGCCAGCACCCCTACTAGCGGGAGATACAATGAGCAGTTCTTC. Amino acids: CASTPTSGRYNEQFF.

The rearrangement uses TRBV29-1 and TRBJ1-2; D is uncertain. Germline loops: CDR1 SQVTM, CDR2 ANQGSEA. The CDR3 loop spans 11 amino acids. V lost 4 bases and J lost 3, with 6 bases in between. CDR3 in amino acids: CSVVNHYGYTF. DNA for the CDR3: TGCAGCGTTGTAAACCACTATGGCTACACCTTC.

This clonotype has at least ten counts. V and J are TRBV7-3 and TRBJ2-1; 12 bases are shared with TRBD2. J was trimmed by 4 bases and V by 1 base; bases with no gene match: 5. The CDR3 is 17 amino acids. Germline V gene sequence: CDR1 SGHTA, CDR2 FQGTGA. The CDR3 loop is CASSLKGTSGRYNEQFF. The CDR3 DNA sequence: TGTGCCAGCAGCTTAAAAGGTACTAGCGGGAGGTACAATGAGCAGTTCTTC.

The CDR3 DNA follows: TGTGCCAGCAGCTTCGAGCGATCCTACGAGCAGTACTTC. As protein: CASSFERSYEQYF. The J gene is TRBJ2-7, the V gene TRBV11-2, with D hard to call. The germline gives CDR1 SGHAT, CDR2 FQNNGV. The CDR3 extends over 13 amino acids. V lost 3 bases and J lost 1, with 7 bases in between.

V and J are TRBV27 and TRBJ2-1; TRBD2 agrees at 14 bases. Germline values: CDR1 MNHEY, CDR2 SMNVEV (reference sequence). V shed 3 bases, J shed 1 base, and the junction held 2 bases outside the gene matches. The CDR3 is 17 residues long. CDR3 in amino acids: CASSLTSGRVSYNEQFF. The CDR3 DNA follows: TGTGCCAGCAGTTTGACTAGCGGGAGGGTTTCCTACAATGAGCAGTTCTTC.

This clonotype has just a few counts. The chain carries TRBV3-1 and TRBJ1-3; 8 bases line up with TRBD1. The CDR3 contains 14 residues. The germline V gene encodes CDR1 LGHDT and CDR2 YNNKEL (reference sequence). J was trimmed by 4 bases and V by 4 bases; bases with no gene match: 3. This chain's CDR3 is CASSLGTGGNTIYF. CDR3 bases: TGTGCCAGCAGCCTCGGGACAGGCGGAAACACCATATATTTT.

This clonotype was found many times. J is TRBJ1-2 and V is TRBV7-2, with unresolved D. CDR3 length: 15 amino acids. V gave up 5 bases and J gave up 2 bases, with 15 bases separating them. Per germline, CDR1 SGHTA and CDR2 FQGNSA. The CDR3 coding sequence is TGTGCCAGCAGCCCGAGTACTGGGTCCAACTATGGCTACACCTTC. This sequence encodes CASSPSTGSNYGYTF.

This clonotype was detected ten times or more. This chain connects TRBV7-2 to TRBJ2-7; 7 bases are shared with TRBD1. With V trimmed by 5 bases and J by 0 bases, 4 bases remained unmatched. Per the germline V gene, CDR1 is SGHTA and CDR2 is FQGNSA. The CDR3 is made up of 14 amino acids. The CDR3 DNA reads as TGTGCCAGCAGCATCGACAGGGCCTCCTACGAGCAGTACTTC. Amino acids: CASSIDRASYEQYF.